The 18 T cell receptor beta chains below all came from one sample that was sequenced in a study of Tregs in tolerant kidney transplant recipients. The protocol was immunoSEQ multiplex PCR, while the TCRdb copy is restricted to in-frame clones and leaves out a portion. The sample contains about 110,000 clones, around 87% of which appear only once. The sequencing here drew on CD4+ T cells from blood, taken before the transplant. These receptors came from a human donor who received a combined kidney and bone marrow transplant.

The chain carries TRBV5-1 and TRBJ1-1; 8 bases agree with TRBD1. Germline CDR1 reads SGHRS; CDR2 reads YFSETQ. This CDR3 is 15 amino acids long. Unmatched junction bases numbered 9, after V lost 3 bases and J lost 5 bases. CDR3 DNA: TGCGCCAGCAGCTCTCGGACAGGGAGGTATACTGAAGCTTTCTTT. Protein sequence: CASSSRTGRYTEAFF.

The V and J genes are TRBV4-1 and TRBJ2-7; possibly TRBD2 for D (5 bases). Germline values: CDR1 MGHRA, CDR2 YSYEKL. V lost 2 bases and J lost 1, with 9 bases in between. The CDR3 runs to 14 residues. This CDR3 reads CASSQPGISYEQYF. DNA of the CDR3: TGCGCCAGCAGCCAACCGGGAATATCCTACGAGCAGTACTTC.

The V and J genes are TRBV7-2 and TRBJ2-5, with D unresolved. The CDR3 consists of 17 residues. Germline V gene lookup returns CDR1 SGHTA and CDR2 FQGNSA. V dropped 1 base and J dropped 2 bases, with 17 bases sitting between them. This CDR3 is CASSLDPSPGLQETQYF. DNA for the CDR3: TGTGCCAGCAGCTTAGATCCCTCCCCCGGGTTACAAGAGACCCAGTACTTC.

The chain uses TRBV11-2 and TRBJ1-1; D is unresolved. The CDR3 has 16 amino acids. Between the trimmed V and J ends, which lost 0 bases and 3 bases, there was a span of 14 bases. The germline gives CDR1 SGHAT, CDR2 FQNNGV. The CDR3: CASSLELSRRDTEAFF. CDR3 nucleotide sequence: TGTGCCAGCAGCTTAGAACTTAGTAGGAGGGACACTGAAGCTTTCTTT. Filled out from reference TRBV11-2 and TRBJ1-1, the complete variable domain reads EAGVAQSPRYKIIEKRQSVAFWCNPISGHATLYWYQQILGQGPKLLIQFQNNGVVDDSQLPKDRFSAERLKGVDSTLKIQPAKLEDSAVYLCASSLELSRRDTEAFFGQGTRLTVV.

The chain has TRBV28 and TRBJ2-7; tentatively, D is TRBD2 (6 bases). The germline V gene encodes CDR1 MDHEN and CDR2 SYDVKM. The CDR3 has 14 residues. V was shortened by 6 bases and J by 6 bases, with 18 bases between the two germline ends. The CDR3 DNA follows: TGTGCCAGCAGCCCCGCTCGGGAGACCGGCGAGCAGTACTTC. The encoded protein is CASSPARETGEQYF.

This clone appeared once. The chain is built from TRBV28 and TRBJ1-5; maybe TRBD1 (6 bases). Germline assignment: CDR1 MDHEN and CDR2 SYDVKM. V lost 6 bases and J 3 bases, leaving 12 bases between the germline ends. There are 14 residues in the CDR3. CDR3 region: CASSRGGPNQPQHF. The CDR3 DNA reads as TGTGCCAGCAGCCGAGGGGGTCCCAATCAGCCCCAGCATTTT.

V and J are TRBV7-2 and TRBJ2-1, with D unresolved. The CDR3 is 12 amino acids. Trimming took off 3 bases at V and 7 bases at J, with 7 bases between the two ends. The germline CDR1 and CDR2 sequences are SGHTA and FQGNSA. The chain's CDR3 is CASSFAQNEQFF. The CDR3 nucleotides are TGTGCCAGCAGCTTTGCCCAGAATGAGCAGTTCTTC.

CDR3 sequence (DNA): TGCGCCAGCAGCCAATCCGTGACAAGCCCCGCCAAGCAGTACTTC. Protein: CASSQSVTSPAKQYF. The genes are TRBV4-3 and TRBJ2-7, with D unclear. Germline CDR1 reads LGHNA; CDR2 reads YSLEER. The CDR3 is 15 residues long. V was clipped by 2 bases and J by 8 bases, with 19 bases between them.

The gene calls are TRBV10-3 and TRBJ1-2; TRBD1 matches at 8 bases. V lost 8 bases to trimming and J lost 0 bases; unmatched junction nucleotides: 5. The germline V gene encodes CDR1 ENHRY and CDR2 SYGVKD. This CDR3 region has 14 residues. CDR3 sequence (DNA): TGTGCCATCGCGGGACAGGTAACTAACTATGGCTACACCTTC. Amino acids: CAIAGQVTNYGYTF.

V is TRBV11-1 and J is TRBJ1-1, with a possible D match to TRBD1 (5 bases). From germline, CDR1 is SGHAT and CDR2 FQDESV (reference sequence). The CDR3 covers 12 residues. The V and J ends lost 4 bases and 11 bases respectively, with 14 bases between them. The CDR3 loop is CASSSQRGWAFF. In nucleotides, the CDR3 is TGTGCCAGCAGCTCCCAAAGGGGCTGGGCTTTCTTT.

The chain employs TRBV19 and TRBJ2-6, with TRBD1 identical over 8 bases. Germline V gene data show CDR1 as LNHDA and CDR2 as SQIVND (reference sequence). V trimming: 6 bases; J trimming: 0 bases; junction bases outside the gene matches: 4. This CDR3 region has 16 residues. The CDR3 is CASRPGQASGANVLTF. CDR3 in DNA: TGTGCCAGTAGGCCGGGACAGGCCTCTGGGGCCAACGTCCTGACTTTC.

This chain connects TRBV14 to TRBJ2-1; D is possibly TRBD1 (5 bases). V shed 5 bases and J shed 1 base, with 12 bases lying between them. CDR1 is SGHDN, CDR2 FVKESK, per germline. This CDR3 spans 15 amino acids. The CDR3 coding sequence is TGTGCCAGCAGCATCAGGGTGAGGTCCTACAATGAGCAGTTCTTC. It is translated as CASSIRVRSYNEQFF.

This chain connects TRBV27 to TRBJ1-5; TRBD1 agrees at 8 bases. V lost 6 bases, J lost 4 bases, and 8 bases stayed unmatched. Germline CDR1 reads MNHEY; CDR2 reads SMNVEV (reference sequence). The length of the CDR3 is 15 residues. The DNA of the CDR3 is TGTGCCAGCAGGGAAGGACAGGGACGAAATCAGCCCCAGCATTTT. The encoded protein is CASREGQGRNQPQHF.

The CDR3 coding sequence is TGTGCCAGCAGCCTTTATTCGACGGGTCATGAAAAACTGTTTTTT. As protein: CASSLYSTGHEKLFF. This chain connects TRBV6-1 to TRBJ1-4; D is undetermined. From germline, CDR1 is MNHNS and CDR2 SASEGT. Trimming stripped 6 bases from V and 6 bases from J, with 17 bases between. CDR3 size: 15 residues.

This rearrangement joins TRBV6-4 to TRBJ2-1; the match to TRBD2 covers 7 bases. The CDR3 has 14 residues. Germline V lookup: CDR1 MRHNA, CDR2 SNTAGT. Trimming took 10 bases from V and 6 from J; bases not matched to a gene: 12. The CDR3 DNA follows: TGTGCCACAGACAGCGGACCGGGGGGCAATGAGCAGTTCTTC. This gives the protein CATDSGPGGNEQFF.

The chain links TRBV7-2 to TRBJ2-7, with D hard to call. The CDR3 is 11 amino acids. Germline CDR1 is SGHTA and CDR2 is FQGNSA. V was trimmed by 5 bases and J by 4 bases, leaving 6 bases between them. CDR3: CASSVHYEQYF. CDR3 nucleotides: TGTGCCAGCAGCGTACATTACGAGCAGTACTTC. The full variable domain, its missing parts supplied by reference TRBV7-2 and TRBJ2-7, is GAGVSQSPSNKVTEKGKDVELRCDPISGHTALYWYRQSLGQGLEFLIYFQGNSAPDKSGLPSDRFSAERTGGSVSTLTIQRTQQEDSAVYLCASSVHYEQYFGPGTRLTVT.

This clone was seen a few times. This chain links TRBV29-1 with TRBJ2-7; maybe TRBD1 (6 bases). This CDR3 region has 12 residues. The germline V gene has CDR1 SQVTM and CDR2 ANQGSEA. Deletions cut 6 bases from V and 5 bases from J, with 14 bases between. As DNA, the CDR3 is TGCAGCGTCGACCGGACAGCCCACGAGCAGTACTTC. It encodes CSVDRTAHEQYF.

The V call is TRBV14, the J call TRBJ1-1; TRBD1 matches at 7 bases. The CDR3 extends over 15 amino acids. From germline, CDR1 is SGHDN and CDR2 FVKESK. V trimming: 6 bases; J trimming: 3 bases; junction bases outside the gene matches: 10. The CDR3: CASRPQGKGDTEAFF. The CDR3, as DNA: TGTGCCAGCAGACCACAGGGGAAAGGGGACACTGAAGCTTTCTTT.